This T cell receptor beta chain stems from a study of shared clonotypes between healthy human individuals. About the research overall: Each donor's CD4 naive and CD4 memory cells filled three plates apiece, CD8 naive two, and CD8 memory one. General study results and limits: Blood was the only sampled material, and tissue repertoires likely differ.

Profiling relied on immunoSEQ multiplex PCR, and the TCRdb table lists in-frame clones only, not all of them. The sample yields 650,000 to 800,000 clones, roughly nine tenths seen once. Terminally differentiated effector memory CD45RA+ cells were excluded from the naive CD8 cells, which were CD45RO-negative and positively selected for CCR7. The sample holds a few counts of this clone. Its antigen is unidentified. Trimming pared 5 bases from V and 4 bases from J, leaving 11 bases between. Germline V gene lookup returns CDR1 MNHEY and CDR2 SVGAGI. The CDR3 extends over 13 amino acids. Sequenced sample: naive CD8+ T cells sorted from blood. The receptor comes from a man aged 25 to 40 in good health. This chain uses TRBV6-5 with TRBJ1-2; D is ambiguous. The CDR3 here is CASSTVYPYGYTF. Here the CDR3 DNA reads TGTGCCAGCAGTACGGTCTACCCCTATGGCTACACCTTC.